This TCR beta chain originates from a study of CD8+ T cells in alopecia areata. Study summary: Tofacitinib treatment spanned 6 to 18 months, with 6 months off drug afterward.

Extracted RNA was reverse transcribed into cDNA, the sequencing template. Assay used: immunoSEQ multiplex PCR; TCRdb lists only in-frame clones, some missing. The data contain 7,900 or so clones, around 52% of them singletons. Turning to this clone: What it binds is unknown.

Punch biopsies of lesional scalp, plus peripheral blood, were taken from alopecia areata patients. The V gene lost 6 bases and the J gene lost 14 bases, with 20 bases spanning the gap. Germline V gives CDR1 SGHRS, CDR2 YFSETQ. The CDR3 length is 12 residues. Findings of the study overall: TCRs were shared less clearly across patients than in mice, possibly for HLA-related reasons. Clonality exceeded that of normal scalp in lesional scalp, most notably in alopecia totalis/universalis.

The specimen comprised skin, sampled at week 0. This clonotype was sampled from a human donor with alopecia areata. This chain uses TRBV5-1 with TRBJ2-5; possible D gene TRBD1, 6 bases. This chain's CDR3 is CASNGQSYEQYF. Written as DNA, the CDR3 is TGCGCCAGCAACGGACAGTCCTACGAGCAATACTTC.